This entry describes one T cell receptor (beta chain). This sample was included in a study of blood T cells in healthy people across ages. Primed by a sample-barcoded 5' primer and a J-beta primer mix, a second PCR proceeded for about 6 to 12 cycles. TCRdb redid the calling of the 5' RACE reads with MiXCR, one entry per CDR3 protein. Of hundreds of thousands of distinct CDR3 sequences in the sample, approximately 59% were seen once. Germline CDR1 and CDR2: DFQATT and SNEGSKA (reference sequence). J gave up 5 bases and V 1 base, and 2 bases lay outside the gene matches. The length of the CDR3 is 12 residues.

Sequencing input: blood. This sequence was found in a man aged 55 to 70 in good health. This chain connects TRBV20-1 to TRBJ2-7, with 7 bases identical to TRBD2. Here the CDR3 reads CSARGTSDEQYF. The CDR3 region has the DNA TGCAGTGCTAGAGGGACTAGTGACGAGCAGTACTTC.